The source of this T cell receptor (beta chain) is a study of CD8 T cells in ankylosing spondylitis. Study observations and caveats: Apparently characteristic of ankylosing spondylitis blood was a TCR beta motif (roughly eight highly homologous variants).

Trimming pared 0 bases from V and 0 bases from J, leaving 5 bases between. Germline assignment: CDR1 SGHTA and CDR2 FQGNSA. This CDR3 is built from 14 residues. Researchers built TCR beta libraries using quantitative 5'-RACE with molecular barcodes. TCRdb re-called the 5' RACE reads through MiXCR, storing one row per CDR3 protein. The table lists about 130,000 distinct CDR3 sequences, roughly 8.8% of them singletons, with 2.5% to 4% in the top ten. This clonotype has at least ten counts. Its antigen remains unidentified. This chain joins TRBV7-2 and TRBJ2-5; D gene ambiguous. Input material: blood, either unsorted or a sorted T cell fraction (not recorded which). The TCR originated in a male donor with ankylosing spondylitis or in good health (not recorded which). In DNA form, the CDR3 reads TGTGCCAGCAGCTTAGCGATCAACCAAGAGACCCAGTACTTC. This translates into CASSLAINQETQYF.